A selection of T cell receptor beta chains follows, all from one sample in a study of blood T cell repertoires in COVID-19. Generated by immunoSEQ multiplex PCR, the TCRdb table keeps only in-frame clones and is missing some. This sample has some 94,000 clones, with around 67% found just once. Specimen: peripheral blood. The receptors were sampled from a woman in her fifties or sixties in a cohort sampled during active or convalescent COVID-19. CDR3s include the opening cysteine and the closing phenylalanine or tryptophan. A D gene is named only where the DNA matches it firmly. Some rows mark clone size as missing; the rest say once, few, many or name a class of expanded clone.

>TRBJ1-1|TRBV14|NA|15|NA
TGTGCCAGCAGCCAGACAGGTTCTATGAACACTGAAGCTTTCTTT
CASSQTGSMNTEAFF
>TRBJ2-2|TRBV19|TRBD2|16|NA
TGTGCCAGTAGTTTCCTAGCGGGGGGTAACACCGGGGAGCTGTTTTTT
CASSFLAGGNTGELFF
>TRBJ2-1|TRBV19|TRBD1|15|NA
TGTGCCAGTAGCACCGACAGGGGATCCTACAATGAGCAGTTCTTC
CASSTDRGSYNEQFF
>TRBJ1-2|TRBV30|NA|13|NA
TGTGCCTGGAGTGGCGGGGGAGGCTATGGCTACACCTTC
CAWSGGGGYGYTF
>TRBJ2-7|TRBV12-5|TRBD1|14|NA
TGTGCTAGTGGTATCGGACAGGACTCCTACGAGCAGTACTTC
CASGIGQDSYEQYF
>TRBJ2-3|TRBV28|NA|16|many
TGTGCCAGCAGTTTCTTCGGGACGGGGGTGGCAGATACGCAGTATTTT
CASSFFGTGVADTQYF
>TRBJ2-3|TRBV24-1|TRBD1|14|NA
TGTGCCACCGCATCGCAGGGGGCAAGGGATACGCAGTATTTT
CATASQGARDTQYF
>TRBJ2-5|TRBV29-1|TRBD2|15|NA
TGCAGCGTTGTTACTAGCGGGGTTCTTGAGGAGACCCAGTACTTC
CSVVTSGVLEETQYF
>TRBJ1-3|TRBV7-8|NA|14|NA
TGTGCCAGCAGCTTGGAGGGCTACAGAAACACCATATATTTT
CASSLEGYRNTIYF
>TRBJ2-2|TRBV10-3|NA|13|NA
TGTGCCATCAGTGACCTGAACACCGGGGAGCTGTTTTTT
CAISDLNTGELFF
>TRBJ1-5|TRBV10-2|NA|14|NA
TGCGCCAGCAGCCCATACTATAGCAATCAGCCCCAGCATTTT
CASSPYYSNQPQHF
>TRBJ1-5|TRBV28|TRBD1|16|NA
TGTGCCAGCAGCCCACCGGGACAGGGGCTCGATCAGCCCCAGCATTTT
CASSPPGQGLDQPQHF
>TRBJ2-5|TRBV19|TRBD1|15|NA
TGTGCCAGTAGTCTACAGGGGGCCTTACAAGAGACCCAGTACTTC
CASSLQGALQETQYF
>TRBJ1-2|TRBV18|NA|14|NA
TGTGCCAGCTCACCAAACCGGGGAGGATATGGCTACACCTTC
CASSPNRGGYGYTF
>TRBJ2-2|TRBV4-1|NA|15|NA
TGCGCCAGCAGCCAAGAGGGCTATAACACCGGGGAGCTGTTTTTT
CASSQEGYNTGELFF
>TRBJ1-1|TRBV5-4|NA|14|NA
TGTGCCAGCAGCTACAGGAGAGGGAACACTGAAGCTTTCTTT
CASSYRRGNTEAFF
>TRBJ2-7|TRBV3-1/TRBV3-2|TRBD2|16|NA
TGTGCCAGCAGCCTCCGGGCTAGCGGGGGGGCCTACGAGCAGTACTTC
CASSLRASGGAYEQYF
>TRBJ2-5|TRBV7-7|TRBD2|16|NA
TGTGCTAGCAGCTTAGGGCTAGCGGGGATCCAAGAGACCCAGTACTTC
CASSLGLAGIQETQYF
>TRBJ1-2|TRBV6-5|TRBD1|16|once
TGTGCCAGCAGTTACTTCCCGGACAGGGGGGTCTATGGCTACACCTTC
CASSYFPDRGVYGYTF
>TRBJ1-1|TRBV10-3|NA|11|once
TGTGCCATCAGTGCGGGGTTTGAAGCTTTCTTT
CAISAGFEAFF
>TRBJ2-7|TRBV4-1|NA|14|many
TGCGCCAGCAGCCAAGGTGTGCAGGCCTACGAGCAGTACTTC
CASSQGVQAYEQYF
>TRBJ2-2|TRBV24-1|TRBD1|16|NA
TGTGCCACCAGTGATTTACAGGGGGCTCTTACCGGGGAGCTGTTTTTT
CATSDLQGALTGELFF
>TRBJ2-1|TRBV6-5|NA|12|once
TGTGCCAGCAGGCGGGATTACAATGAGCAGTTCTTC
CASRRDYNEQFF
>TRBJ2-1|TRBV19|NA|16|NA
TGTGCCAGTAGTATAGAAGCGGGCGCCCATTACAATGAGCAGTTCTTC
CASSIEAGAHYNEQFF
>TRBJ2-3|TRBV9|TRBD2|17|once
TGTGCCAGCAGCGTTTCCAGCGGGGGTGATTACACAGATACGCAGTATTTT
CASSVSSGGDYTDTQYF
>TRBJ1-2|TRBV9|TRBD1|15|NA
TGTGCCAGCAGCGGCGGGACAGCAAGTATCTATGGCTACACCTTC
CASSGGTASIYGYTF
>TRBJ2-5|TRBV6-2/TRBV6-3|NA|15|NA
TGTGCCAGCAGCCTAGGGGGGGCAGTAGGGGAGACCCAGTACTTC
CASSLGGAVGETQYF
>TRBJ2-3|TRBV25-1|TRBD1|15|once
TGTGCCAGCAGTGGGACGACAGGGTTCGCAGATACGCAGTATTTT
CASSGTTGFADTQYF
>TRBJ1-1|TRBV19|TRBD1|16|NA
TGTGCCAGTAGTATAGTATCGGGACAGTTGAACACTGAAGCTTTCTTT
CASSIVSGQLNTEAFF
>TRBJ2-2|TRBV2|TRBD1|13|NA
TGTGCCAGTAGGACAGGGTCCACCGGGGAGCTGTTTTTT
CASRTGSTGELFF
>TRBJ2-3|TRBV7-8|TRBD2|16|NA
TGTGCCAGCAGCTTAGACCTTAGCGGGGACACAGATACGCAGTATTTT
CASSLDLSGDTDTQYF
>TRBJ2-7|TRBV6-2/TRBV6-3|TRBD1|14|NA
TGTGCCAGCAGTCGAGGGGGACAGCTCTACGAGCAGTACTTC
CASSRGGQLYEQYF
>TRBJ2-7|TRBV4-3|NA|14|NA
TGCGCCAGCAGCCATGCCAGGGGCTCCTACGAGCAGTACTTC
CASSHARGSYEQYF
>TRBJ2-3|TRBV6-5|NA|16|few
TGTGCCAGCAGTTACTCGAGTCTGGGCCTCACAGATACGCAGTATTTT
CASSYSSLGLTDTQYF
>TRBJ2-2|TRBV6-5|TRBD1|15|NA
TGTGCCAGCGGAAGACAGGGAGCGAACACCGGGGAGCTGTTTTTT
CASGRQGANTGELFF
>TRBJ1-6|TRBV18|TRBD1|17|NA
TGTGCCAGCTCACCACAGTCACAGGCAGGGGGCCTCTATTTCCTCCACTTT
CASSPQSQAGGLYFLHF
>TRBJ1-5|TRBV3-1/TRBV3-2|TRBD1|17|NA
TGTGCCAGCAGCCAAGATAGGCAGACAGGGAGCAATCAGCCCCAGCATTTT
CASSQDRQTGSNQPQHF
>TRBJ1-4|TRBV6-5|NA|14|NA
TGTGCCATCGCTCCGGGACAAGTTAATGAAAAACTGTTTTTT
CAIAPGQVNEKLFF
>TRBJ1-6|TRBV3-1/TRBV3-2|NA|14|NA
TGTGCCAGCAGAGGGGTTCCCTATAATTCACCCCTCCACTTT
CASRGVPYNSPLHF
>TRBJ1-5|TRBV3-1/TRBV3-2|NA|14|NA
TGTGCCAGCAGCCCGGACAGTGCCAGTCAGCCCCAGCATTTT
CASSPDSASQPQHF
>TRBJ2-2|TRBV3-1/TRBV3-2|TRBD2|16|NA
TGTGCCAGCAGCCGCCCTAGCGGGGGTGACACCGGGGAGCTGTTTTTT
CASSRPSGGDTGELFF
>TRBJ2-5|TRBV7-2|TRBD1|18|NA
TGTGCCAGCAGCTTAGGTGTAATCGGGGACAGCTTCCAAGAGACCCAGTACTTC
CASSLGVIGDSFQETQYF
>TRBJ1-2|TRBV6-5|TRBD1|16|NA
TGTGCCAGCAGTTACCCAAGGACAGGGGGCAACTATGGCTACACCTTC
CASSYPRTGGNYGYTF
>TRBJ2-1|TRBV7-3|NA|16|NA
TGTGCCAGCAGCCCCTATACAGGGGGGGGCTACAATGAGCAGTTCTTC
CASSPYTGGGYNEQFF
>TRBJ1-6|TRBV28|NA|12|NA
TGTGGGATAAGGGGCAGGAATTCACCCCTCCACTTT
CGIRGRNSPLHF
>TRBJ1-5|TRBV10-3|TRBD1|14|NA
TGTGCCACCACAGACAGGGACAGCAATCAGCCCCAGCATTTT
CATTDRDSNQPQHF
>TRBJ1-5|TRBV5-5|TRBD1|15|NA
TGTGCCAGCAGCGTCGGGACAGTAGAGGATCAGCCCCAGCATTTT
CASSVGTVEDQPQHF
>TRBJ2-3|TRBV10-3|TRBD2|16|few
TGTGCCATCAGACGACTAGCGGGGGGGCCTTCAGATACGCAGTATTTT
CAIRRLAGGPSDTQYF
>TRBJ1-6|TRBV5-4|TRBD1|15|many
TGTGCCAGCAGCCAGGGACAGAACCTAAGGTCACCCCTCCACTTT
CASSQGQNLRSPLHF
>TRBJ2-5|TRBV11-2|TRBD1|13|NA
TGTGCCAACCAGGGACAGGGGGAAACGACCCAGTACTTC
CANQGQGETTQYF
>TRBJ1-3|TRBV2|TRBD1|16|few
TGTGCCAGCAGTACTAGGACAGGGGGCGTCGGGAACACCATATATTTT
CASSTRTGGVGNTIYF
>TRBJ2-7|TRBV9|TRBD1|14|NA
TGTGCCAGCAGCGTAGACAGGGGGTTGTACGAGCAGTACTTC
CASSVDRGLYEQYF